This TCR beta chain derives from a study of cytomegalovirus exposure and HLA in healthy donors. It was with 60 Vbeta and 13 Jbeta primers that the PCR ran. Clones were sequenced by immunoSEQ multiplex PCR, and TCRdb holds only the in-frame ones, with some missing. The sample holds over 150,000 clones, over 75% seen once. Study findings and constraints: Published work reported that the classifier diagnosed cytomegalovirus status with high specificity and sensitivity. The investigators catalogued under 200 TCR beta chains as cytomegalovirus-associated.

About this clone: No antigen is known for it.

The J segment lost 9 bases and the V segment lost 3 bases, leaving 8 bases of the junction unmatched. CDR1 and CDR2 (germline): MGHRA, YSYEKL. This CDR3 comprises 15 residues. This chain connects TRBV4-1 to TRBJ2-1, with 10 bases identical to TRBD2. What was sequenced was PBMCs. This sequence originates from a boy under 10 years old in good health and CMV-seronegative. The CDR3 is CASSQSGGATGEQFF. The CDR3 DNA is TGCGCCAGCAGCCAGAGCGGGGGGGCTACAGGTGAGCAGTTCTTC.